This is a list of T cell receptor beta chains from one sample in a study of T cell repertoires in cytomegalovirus infection. TCRdb analysed the reads with MiXCR anew, one entry per CDR3 protein. Counted here are roughly 240,000 distinct CDR3 sequences, 6.5% occurring once; the ten biggest clones make up under 7.5%. The sequenced sample was PBMCs. These receptors were taken from a human donor in good health (CMV status not recorded). Some clones in this sample may be carry-over from other donors' samples. Both conserved end residues are part of each CDR3. D genes are given only for firm matches. Clone size, where shown, is once, few, many, or a class for clones that have expanded.

J | V | size | D | CDR3 | DNA
TRBJ1-1 | TRBV6-5 | many | NA | CASRRTAGAEAFF | TGTGCCAGCCGTCGGACAGCCGGCGCTGAAGCTTTCTTT
TRBJ2-3 | TRBV7-2 | many | NA | CASSLVAPDTQYF | TGTGCCAGCAGCTTAGTGGCCCCAGATACGCAGTATTTT
TRBJ1-2 | TRBV7-8 | many | NA | CASSKGHLYNYGYTF | TGTGCCAGCAGCAAGGGACACCTGTATAACTATGGCTACACCTTC
TRBJ2-1 | TRBV29-1 | few | NA | CSVTPYNEQFF | TGCAGCGTAACCCCGTACAATGAGCAGTTCTTC
TRBJ2-7 | TRBV28 | many | NA | CASSLGAGEQYF | TGTGCCAGCAGTTTGGGAGCAGGCGAGCAGTACTTC
TRBJ1-5 | TRBV7-9 | many | NA | CASTPGGVGDQPQHF | TGTGCCAGCACCCCAGGAGGGGTAGGCGATCAGCCCCAGCATTTT
TRBJ1-5 | TRBV7-2 | many | TRBD1 | CASSSGQLNQPQHF | TGTGCCAGCAGCTCGGGACAGCTCAATCAGCCCCAGCATTTT
TRBJ1-5 | TRBV7-9 | many | NA | CASSLAGGGQPQHF | TGTGCCAGCAGCTTAGCTGGTGGAGGGCAGCCCCAGCATTTT
TRBJ2-7 | TRBV7-2 | many | NA | CASSSRAQYEQYF | TGTGCCAGCAGCTCGAGAGCACAATACGAGCAGTACTTC
TRBJ2-7 | TRBV6-6 | many | NA | CASSYLPGNEQYF | TGTGCCAGCAGTTACCTTCCCGGGAACGAGCAGTACTTC
TRBJ1-2 | TRBV5-4 | many | NA | CASSGGGLSNYGYTF | TGTGCCAGCAGCGGTGGAGGCCTCTCTAACTATGGCTACACCTTC
TRBJ2-1 | TRBV7-3 | NA | NA | CASSLKQGYNEQFF | TGTGCCAGCAGCTTAAAACAGGGTTACAATGAGCAGTTCTTC
TRBJ1-6 | TRBV10-3 | many | TRBD1 | CAISVVRDRVDSPLHF | TGTGCCATCAGTGTAGTCCGGGACAGGGTTGATTCACCCCTCCACTTT
TRBJ1-2 | TRBV29-1 | many | NA | CSAEARAGYTF | TGCAGCGCCGAGGCCAGGGCCGGCTACACCTTC
TRBJ1-5 | TRBV7-2 | many | NA | CASSLVDDQPQHF | TGTGCCAGCAGCTTAGTGGACGATCAGCCCCAGCATTTT
TRBJ1-2 | TRBV5-6 | many | NA | CASSLRRDGYTF | TGTGCCAGCAGCTTGCGGAGAGATGGCTACACCTTC
TRBJ1-2 | TRBV7-2 | NA | NA | CASSSKGAGGYGYTF | TGTGCCAGCAGCTCCAAGGGTGCCGGGGGCTATGGCTACACCTTC
TRBJ2-7 | TRBV6-5 | many | TRBD1 | CASGLGTGVGEQYF | TGTGCCAGCGGCCTCGGGACAGGGGTCGGGGAGCAGTACTTC
TRBJ1-1 | TRBV7-8 | medium-sized | NA | CASSLGASEAFF | TGTGCCAGCAGCTTAGGAGCCAGTGAAGCTTTCTTT
TRBJ2-1 | TRBV4-3 | many | TRBD1 | CASSQHLQGAYNEQFF | TGCGCCAGCAGCCAACACCTACAGGGGGCCTACAATGAGCAGTTCTTC
TRBJ2-3 | TRBV9 | many | NA | CASSAGFSSDTQYF | TGTGCCAGCAGCGCGGGATTTTCGTCGGATACGCAGTATTTT
TRBJ2-2 | TRBV2 | many | TRBD2 | CASTAVAGNTGELFF | TGTGCCAGCACCGCAGTAGCGGGGAACACCGGGGAGCTGTTTTTT
TRBJ1-1 | TRBV28 | many | NA | CASSLGAGRVNTEAFF | TGTGCCAGCAGTTTGGGGGCAGGGAGAGTGAACACTGAAGCTTTCTTT
TRBJ1-3 | TRBV9 | many | NA | CASSAGHSGNTIYF | TGTGCCAGCAGCGCCGGTCACTCTGGAAACACCATATATTTT
TRBJ2-1 | TRBV7-9 | many | NA | CASSRRMGALVPSDEQFF | TGTGCCAGCAGCCGACGGATGGGGGCGTTGGTCCCGAGCGATGAGCAGTTCTTC
TRBJ1-1 | TRBV6-5 | many | NA | CASSYSTMNTEAFF | TGTGCCAGCAGTTACTCGACTATGAACACTGAAGCTTTCTTT
TRBJ1-1 | TRBV20-1 | few | NA | CSASSLNTEAFF | TGCAGTGCTAGCTCTTTGAACACTGAAGCTTTCTTT
TRBJ1-1 | TRBV7-8 | many | NA | CASSKEVGPNTEAFF | TGTGCCAGCAGCAAAGAGGTGGGCCCAAACACTGAAGCTTTCTTT
TRBJ2-2 | TRBV2 | many | NA | CASSDYTGELFF | TGTGCCAGCAGTGACTACACCGGGGAGCTGTTTTTT
TRBJ1-5 | TRBV20-1 | many | TRBD1 | CSATDRERGSNQPQHF | TGCAGTGCCACGGACAGGGAGAGAGGGAGCAATCAGCCCCAGCATTTT
TRBJ1-3 | TRBV2 | NA | NA | CASSESGPSGNTIYF | TGTGCCAGCAGTGAGTCCGGTCCCTCTGGAAACACCATATATTTT
TRBJ1-1 | TRBV7-2 | many | NA | CASSLNWGNTEAFF | TGTGCCAGCAGCTTAAACTGGGGGAACACTGAAGCTTTCTTT
TRBJ2-1 | TRBV12-3/TRBV12-4 | few | NA | CASSLGGRRDEQFF | TGTGCCAGCAGTTTAGGGGGGAGGAGGGATGAGCAGTTCTTC
TRBJ1-5 | TRBV7-2 | many | NA | CASSLVGSAASNQPQHF | TGTGCCAGCAGCTTAGTGGGGTCGGCAGCTAGCAATCAGCCCCAGCATTTT
TRBJ2-1 | TRBV27 | many | TRBD1 | CASSLWDRYNEQFF | TGTGCCAGCAGTTTATGGGACAGGTACAATGAGCAGTTCTTC
TRBJ2-7 | TRBV5-1 | few | NA | CASSLGARAYEQYF | TGCGCCAGCAGCTTGGGTGCACGGGCCTACGAGCAGTACTTC
TRBJ1-2 | TRBV7-9 | many | NA | CASSLSQSPQRGYTF | TGTGCCAGCAGCTTATCGCAAAGCCCGCAGAGGGGCTACACCTTC
TRBJ2-1 | TRBV9 | many | NA | CASSDAGTYNEQFF | TGTGCCAGCAGCGATGCCGGGACATACAATGAGCAGTTCTTC
TRBJ1-4 | TRBV12-3/TRBV12-4 | many | TRBD1 | CASRRDREDEKLFF | TGTGCCAGCAGACGAGACAGGGAAGATGAAAAACTGTTTTTT
TRBJ2-7 | TRBV25-1 | many | NA | CASRRDGSYEQYF | TGTGCCAGCAGGCGGGACGGTTCCTACGAGCAGTACTTC
TRBJ1-2 | TRBV18 | many | TRBD1 | CASSPTTGGGDYGYTF | TGTGCCAGCTCACCAACGACAGGGGGCGGAGACTATGGCTACACCTTC
TRBJ1-1 | TRBV20-1 | NA | NA | CSASQGGGSTEAFF | TGCAGTGCTAGTCAGGGAGGTGGGAGCACTGAAGCTTTCTTT
TRBJ2-5 | TRBV5-6 | many | NA | CASRYRDIQETQYF | TGTGCCAGCAGATACCGGGACATCCAAGAGACCCAGTACTTC
TRBJ1-3 | TRBV29-1 | many | NA | CLADSGNTIYF | TGCCTTGCGGACTCTGGAAACACCATATATTTT
TRBJ2-7 | TRBV7-9 | many | NA | CASSGLGGASYEQYF | TGTGCCAGCAGCGGTTTGGGGGGGGCCAGCTACGAGCAGTACTTC
TRBJ2-7 | TRBV6-5 | many | NA | CASSYSLLREQYF | TGTGCCAGCAGTTACTCCCTTCTGCGCGAGCAGTACTTC
TRBJ1-1 | TRBV6-2/TRBV6-3 | NA | NA | CASRDDTVVFAFF | TGTGCCAGCAGGGACGATACGGTTGTTTTTGCTTTCTTT
TRBJ2-3 | TRBV7-2 | many | NA | CASSLAPGVSTDTQYF | TGTGCCAGCAGCTTAGCGCCGGGGGTGAGCACAGATACGCAGTATTTT
TRBJ1-5 | TRBV4-2 | NA | NA | CASSRSQDSNQPQHF | TGTGCCAGCAGCCGCTCCCAAGATAGCAATCAGCCCCAGCATTTT
TRBJ2-7 | TRBV28 | many | TRBD1 | CASSLGPGQAYEQYF | TGTGCCAGCAGTTTGGGGCCGGGACAGGCCTACGAGCAGTACTTC
TRBJ1-6 | TRBV25-1 | many | NA | CASRQGSSYNSPLHF | TGTGCCAGCAGGCAGGGGAGCTCCTATAATTCACCCCTCCACTTT
TRBJ2-1 | TRBV29-1 | NA | NA | CSVDEFQGMGLNEQFF | TGCAGCGTTGATGAATTCCAGGGGATGGGTTTGAATGAGCAGTTCTTC
TRBJ1-1 | TRBV20-1 | NA | NA | CSASGSTEAFF | TGCAGTGCTAGCGGCAGCACTGAAGCTTTCTTT